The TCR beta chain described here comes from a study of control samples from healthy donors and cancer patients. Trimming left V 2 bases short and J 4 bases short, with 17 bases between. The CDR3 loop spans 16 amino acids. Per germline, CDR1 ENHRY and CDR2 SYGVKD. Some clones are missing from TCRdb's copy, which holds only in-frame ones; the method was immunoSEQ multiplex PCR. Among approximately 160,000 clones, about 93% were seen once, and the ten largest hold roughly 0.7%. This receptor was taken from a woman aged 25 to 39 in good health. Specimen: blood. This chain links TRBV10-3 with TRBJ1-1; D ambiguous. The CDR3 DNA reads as TGTGCCATCAGTGAGATTAAGTTGGGGTGGGGCACTGAAGCTTTCTTT. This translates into CAISEIKLGWGTEAFF.